The source of this TCR beta chain is a study of post-analysis software for immune sequencing data. Study at large: The cohort encompassed relapsing-remitting, secondary progressive and progressive-relapsing multiple sclerosis disease courses. Study-level results: Strong co-clustering by F measure linked samples that shared a preparation batch. Among roughly five TRBV segments more frequent in patients than controls were TRBV5-6, TRBV5-1 and TRBV20-1. Among multiple sclerosis patients, normalized Chao1 diversity was significantly below that of controls.

The CDR3 sequence is 17 residues long. The ends lost 1 base at V and 0 bases at J; junction bases unmatched: 8. Germline V CDR1 and CDR2: DFQATT, SNEGSKA (reference sequence). Comments on this clonotype: The target antigen is unknown.

Prepared TCR beta cDNA libraries contained unique molecular identifiers. Roughly 490,000 cDNA molecules came from 1 to 10 million T cells. Each CDR3 protein gets one entry after TCRdb re-called the PCR reads with MiXCR. The sample has about 770,000 distinct CDR3 sequences, around 46% seen once. The receptor was derived from a girl between 10 and 17 years old with multiple sclerosis. This chain uses TRBV20-1 with TRBJ2-1; 8 positions agree with TRBD2. Sequenced material: blood. The CDR3 region has the DNA TGCAGTGCTAGAGGTGGCGGGAGGCAGAGCTCCTACAATGAGCAGTTCTTC. Residues: CSARGGGRQSSYNEQFF.